These 8 T cell receptor beta chains originate from one sample sequenced in a study of T-cell memory formation after mild COVID-19 listed by TCRdb under 2021. The library was produced with 5' RACE. Instrument on record: Illumina NovaSeq 6000. TCRdb took the public reads, trimmed them with fastp at Q25, ran MiXCR for clone calling and kept in-frame beta chains. CDR3 protein duplicates are merged, each entry listing the most common genes and DNA. The sample includes a few hundred thousand distinct CDR3 sequences, with less than 9.5% observed a single time. The top ten clonotypes cover approximately 23% of the sample. Sequenced material: PBMCs or a T cell subset sorted from them (not recorded which). The source of these receptors is a man younger than 35 who had mild COVID-19 (a few samples of this study predate the infection). The sample titles of this study are shuffled in the database, so cell type and time point are left out; the donor was told from shared clones.

This clonotype was seen many times. The chain employs TRBV6-5 and TRBJ1-3; D call uncertain. CDR1 is MNHEY and CDR2 is SVGAGI in the germline V gene. V was shortened by 10 bases and J by 1 base, with 14 bases between the two germline ends. The length of the CDR3 is 14 residues. The CDR3 loop is CATRAVQSGNTIYF. The CDR3 DNA follows: TGTGCCACCCGGGCCGTTCAATCTGGAAACACCATATATTTT.

This clonotype was detected ten times or more. This rearrangement joins TRBV5-6 to TRBJ1-1, with D unclear. The V end was cut by 2 bases, the J end by 2 bases, with 13 bases between. The length of the CDR3 is 15 residues. The germline gives CDR1 SGHDT, CDR2 YYEEEE. CDR3 DNA sequence: TGTGCCAGCAGCTTTGTTCCGGGAATCAACACTGAAGCTTTCTTT. It yields the protein CASSFVPGINTEAFF.

In its sample, this clonotype was seen a few times. V usage is TRBV4-3 and J usage is TRBJ1-6; perhaps TRBD1 as D (5 bases). The CDR3 runs 19 residues. The germline CDR1 and CDR2 sequences are LGHNA and YSLEER. Trimming removed 0 bases from V and 0 bases from J, with 15 bases in between. The CDR3 DNA follows: TGCGCCAGCAGCCAAGATATCGGAAGAGGGGTCTCCTATAATTCACCCCTCCACTTT. Residues: CASSQDIGRGVSYNSPLHF.

This clonotype was observed a handful of times. The chain couples TRBV6-2 or TRBV6-3 to TRBJ1-3, with 8 bases that match TRBD1. Unmatched junction bases numbered 8, after V lost 6 bases and J lost 4 bases. The CDR3 totals 15 residues. CDR1 and CDR2 from the germline V gene are MNHEY and SVGEGT. Written as DNA, the CDR3 is TGTGCCAGCAGAGCCGGACAGGGTGGCGGAAACACCATATATTTT. It specifies CASRAGQGGGNTIYF.

In its sample, this clonotype was seen a few times. The V gene is TRBV5-1, the J gene TRBJ2-7; 10 bases are shared with TRBD1. This CDR3 spans 14 amino acids. J lost 3 bases, V lost 0 bases, and 0 bases had no gene match. Germline V gives CDR1 SGHRS, CDR2 YFSETQ. The chain's CDR3 is CASSLGDRGYEQYV. CDR3 nucleotides: TGCGCCAGCAGCTTGGGGGACAGGGGCTACGAGCAGTACGTC.

This clonotype was found many times. The rearrangement uses TRBV12-3 or TRBV12-4 and TRBJ2-2; 8 nucleotides line up with TRBD1. The CDR3 length is 15 residues. The V segment lost 5 bases and the J segment 1 base; nucleotides outside the gene matches: 3. The CDR3 DNA reads TGTGCCAGCAGTCTCGGGACAGGGAACACCGGGGAGCTGTTTTTT. It specifies CASSLGTGNTGELFF.

There are a few counts of this clonotype. The CDR3 DNA reads TGTGCCAGCAGCAAGTTTCAGACCCAGTACTTC. It codes for CASSKFQTQYF. The chain links TRBV21-1 to TRBJ2-5. TRBV21-1 is shown as a pseudogene. The CDR3 length is 11 residues.

There are a few counts of this clonotype. The genes are TRBV7-2 and TRBJ2-7, with D maybe TRBD2 (5 bases). This CDR3 has 13 residues. Germline assignment: CDR1 SGHTA and CDR2 FQGNSA. V lost 7 bases and J lost 2, with 12 bases in between. CDR3 coding DNA: TGTGCCAGCACACTACCCGGGGCCTACGAGCAGTACTTC. It yields the protein CASTLPGAYEQYF.